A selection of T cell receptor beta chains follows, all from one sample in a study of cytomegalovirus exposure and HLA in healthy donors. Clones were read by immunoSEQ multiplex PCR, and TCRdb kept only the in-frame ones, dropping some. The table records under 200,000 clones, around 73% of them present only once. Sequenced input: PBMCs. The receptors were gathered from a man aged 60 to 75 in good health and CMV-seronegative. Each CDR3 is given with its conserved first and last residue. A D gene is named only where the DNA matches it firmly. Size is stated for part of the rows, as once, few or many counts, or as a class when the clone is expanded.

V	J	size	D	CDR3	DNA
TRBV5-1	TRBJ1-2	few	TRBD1	CASSLEGQGLYGYPF	TGCGCCAGCAGCTTGGAGGGACAGGGGCTCTATGGCTACCCCTTC
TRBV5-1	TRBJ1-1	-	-	CASSTTGNTEAFF	TGCGCCAGCAGTACGACAGGGAACACTGAAGCTTTCTTT
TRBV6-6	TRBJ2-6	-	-	CASSNSRTGANVLTF	TGTGCCAGCAGTAATTCGCGGACTGGGGCCAACGTCCTGACTTTC
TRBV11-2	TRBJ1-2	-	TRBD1	CASSLGGTGGRKYGYTF	TGTGCCAGCAGCTTAGGAGGCACAGGGGGTCGAAAGTATGGCTACACCTTC
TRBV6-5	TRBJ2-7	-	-	CASSYSLGSDEQYF	TGTGCCAGCAGTTACTCGCTGGGTAGCGACGAGCAGTACTTC
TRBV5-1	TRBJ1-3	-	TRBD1	CASSLETGGSSMSGNTIYF	TGCGCCAGCAGCTTGGAGACAGGGGGTTCCAGTATGTCTGGAAACACCATATATTTT
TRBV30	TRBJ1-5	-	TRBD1	CAWTGQGVPAQHF	TGTGCCTGGACCGGACAGGGAGTCCCGGCCCAGCATTTT
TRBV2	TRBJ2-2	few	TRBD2	CASSILAGGQNTGELFF	TGTGCCAGCAGTATACTAGCGGGGGGCCAGAACACCGGGGAGCTGTTTTTT
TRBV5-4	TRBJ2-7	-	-	CASRIGASASYEQYF	TGTGCCAGCAGGATTGGGGCTAGCGCCTCCTACGAGCAGTACTTC
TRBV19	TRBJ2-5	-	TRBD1	CASSVGTGHQETQYF	TGTGCCAGTAGCGTAGGGACAGGACACCAAGAGACCCAGTACTTC
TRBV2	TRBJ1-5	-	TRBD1	CASGEQGVGRPQHF	TGTGCCAGCGGGGAACAGGGGGTCGGGCGGCCCCAGCATTTT
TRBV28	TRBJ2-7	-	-	CASTLGGAVFAYEQYF	TGTGCCAGCACCCTTGGGGGGGCGGTTTTCGCCTACGAGCAGTACTTC
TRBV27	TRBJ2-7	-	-	CASTGDSSYEQYF	TGTGCCAGCACGGGAGACAGCTCCTACGAGCAGTACTTC
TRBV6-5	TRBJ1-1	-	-	CASSPQGSTEAFF	TGTGCCAGCAGTCCTCAGGGAAGCACTGAAGCTTTCTTT
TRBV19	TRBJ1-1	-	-	CASSTRQKNTEAFF	TGTGCCAGTAGTACCCGACAGAAAAACACTGAAGCTTTCTTT
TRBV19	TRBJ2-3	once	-	CATGGQWGTDTQYF	TGTGCCACCGGGGGGCAGTGGGGCACAGATACGCAGTATTTT
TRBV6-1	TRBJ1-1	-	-	CASSNGENTEAFF	TGTGCCAGCAGTAACGGGGAGAACACTGAAGCTTTCTTT
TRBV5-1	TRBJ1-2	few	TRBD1	CASSSTGGEASNYGYTF	TGCGCCAGCAGCTCGACAGGGGGCGAGGCTTCTAACTATGGCTACACCTTC